These T cell receptor beta chains were read from a single sample in a study of T cell responses to AZD1222 COVID-19 vaccine. TCRdb keeps only in-frame clones here, not all; method: immunoSEQ multiplex PCR. Among 150,000 or so clones listed, roughly 91% were seen once. This material consisted of peripheral blood, taken 28 days after the second AZD1222 dose. The source of these receptors is an adult who received the AZD1222 COVID-19 vaccine. Both conserved end residues are part of each CDR3. The order of the fields is V gene, CDR3 protein.

>TRBV28
CASSQKVPGATEAFF
>TRBV29-1
CSVKQVEETQYF
>TRBV11-2
CASSKGPVYEQYF
>TRBV7-8
CASSLAGQPLFF
>TRBV6-5
CASRKANHRDFF
>TRBV28
CASSSPQGENTEAFF
>TRBV2
CASSYGTVSYGYTF
>TRBV11-2
CASSFLRTTRYEQYF
>TRBV10-3
CAIKNRSGTYEQYF
>TRBV19
CASSLGQGNTGELFF
>TRBV19
CASSIVRGFSGNTIYF
>TRBV19
CASSPGQGADEQYF
>TRBV7-3
CASSSGGNTEAFF
>TRBV7-8
CASSRGTGGYGYTF
>TRBV20-1
CSASSRLGNTEAFF
>TRBV27
CASNRAGADSYEQYF
>TRBV5-1
CASSLEGTDTQYF
>TRBV5-1
CASSLRLAGGYYNEQFF
>TRBV7-3
CASSASGTGGLQAFF
>TRBV11-1
CASSARTSGTDTQYF
>TRBV18
CASSQSTLTHKTF
>TRBV5-1
CASTLSQGLYEQYF
>TRBV6-2/TRBV6-3
CASSYGTSAYEQYF
>TRBV3-1/TRBV3-2
CASRKGLAGLGELFF
>TRBV21-1
CASSQPQHF